The 20 T cell receptor beta chains given below trace back to one sample, sequenced in a study of blood T cell repertoires in COVID-19. The method was immunoSEQ multiplex PCR; TCRdb's version includes in-frame clones alone and lacks a portion of them. The repertoire consists of about 70,000 clones, with roughly 79% occurring once and the leading ten covering 20% to 25%. Sequencing used peripheral blood. All receptors come from a woman aged 70-85 years with acute or convalescent COVID-19.

This sequence joins TRBV3-1 (or the pseudogene TRBV3-2) and TRBJ2-3, with 7 bases fitting TRBD1. V gave up 6 bases and J gave up 4 bases; unmatched junction bases: 4. CDR1 LGHDT and CDR2 YNNKEL come from the germline V gene (reference sequence). The CDR3 is 13 residues long. This CDR3 is CASRRQGSDTQYF. CDR3 nucleotides: TGTGCCAGCAGGCGACAGGGTTCAGATACGCAGTATTTT.

This chain joins TRBV28 and TRBJ1-4; D is possibly TRBD1 (6 bases). The CDR3 extends over 14 amino acids. From germline, CDR1 is MDHEN and CDR2 SYDVKM. The germline V and J ends were trimmed by 5 bases and 7 bases, with 14 bases remaining between them. Here the CDR3 reads CASSPDSLAEKLFF. In nucleotides, the CDR3 is TGTGCCAGCAGTCCGGACAGTTTAGCTGAAAAACTGTTTTTT.

The gene calls are TRBV30 and TRBJ2-3; a possible D gene is TRBD2 (5 bases). The CDR3 spans 12 residues. Germline V gene sequence: CDR1 GTSNPN, CDR2 SVGIG (reference sequence). V lost 5 bases to trimming and J lost 1 base, with 7 bases between them. The CDR3 sequence is CAWGAGTDTQYF. For the CDR3, the DNA is TGTGCCTGGGGAGCGGGCACAGATACGCAGTATTTT. Full variable domain (missing parts from reference TRBV30 and TRBJ2-3): SQTIHQWPATLVQPVGSPLSLECTVEGTSNPNLYWYRQAAGRGLQLLFYSVGIGQISSEVPQNLSASRPQDRQFILSSKKLLLSDSGFYLCAWGAGTDTQYFGPGTRLTVL.

This chain connects TRBV5-4 to TRBJ2-1; no reliable D call. The germline V gene has CDR1 SGHNT and CDR2 YYREEE (reference sequence). CDR3 length: 13 residues. V was cut by 4 bases and J by 9 bases, with 14 bases left in between. CDR3 DNA: TGTGCCAGCAGCAGCAACGGCGGTATTGAGCAGTTCTTC. This sequence encodes CASSSNGGIEQFF.

This chain uses TRBV9 with TRBJ1-2; perhaps TRBD1 as D (5 bases). Germline lookup yields CDR1 SGDLS and CDR2 YYNGEE. CDR3 size: 15 residues. V lost 3 bases, J lost 2 bases, and 14 bases lay in between. This CDR3 reads CASSAPMAGNYGYTF. The CDR3, as DNA: TGTGCCAGCAGCGCCCCCATGGCAGGGAACTATGGCTACACCTTC. The full variable domain, completed using reference TRBV9 and TRBJ1-2, is DSGVTQTPKHLITATGQRVTLRCSPRSGDLSVYWYQQSLDQGLQFLIQYYNGEERAKGNILERFSAQQFPDLHSELNLSSLELGDSALYFCASSAPMAGNYGYTFGSGTRLTVV.

This rearrangement joins TRBV13 to TRBJ2-3, with 7 bases aligning to TRBD1. This CDR3 is built from 14 residues. Per the germline V gene, CDR1 is PRHDT and CDR2 is FYEKMQ (reference sequence). V was pared by 5 bases and J by 1 base, with 3 bases of the junction left unmatched. For the CDR3, the DNA is TGTGCCAGCAGCAAGCAGGGGGGCACAGATACGCAGTATTTT. It translates to CASSKQGGTDTQYF.

This clone was detected once. V is TRBV7-3 and J is TRBJ2-1; 7 bases match TRBD2. Germline CDR1 and CDR2: SGHTA and FQGTGA. CDR3 length: 15 residues. V shed 7 bases, J shed 8 bases, and the junction held 14 bases outside the gene matches. CDR3 protein: CASTNGEGPLDEQFF. The CDR3 nucleotides read TGTGCCAGCACGAACGGGGAGGGCCCTTTGGATGAGCAGTTCTTC.

The chain links TRBV2 to TRBJ2-3, with a possible D match to TRBD2 (5 bases). Trimming pared 10 bases from V and 2 bases from J, leaving 13 bases between. Germline CDR1 reads SNHLY; CDR2 reads FYNNEI. This CDR3 is 13 amino acids long. CDR3 DNA sequence: TGTGCCACGACTACCTCAATCACAGATACGCAGTATTTT. Amino acids: CATTTSITDTQYF.

The chain recombines TRBV6-5 with TRBJ2-1, with D maybe TRBD1 (6 bases). V shed 6 bases and J shed 3 bases, with 15 bases lying between them. Germline V CDR1 and CDR2: MNHEY, SVGAGI. This CDR3 spans 15 amino acids. The CDR3 sequence is CASSPQGRNYNEQFF. DNA for the CDR3: TGTGCCAGCAGCCCACAGGGCCGAAACTACAATGAGCAGTTCTTC.

The chain couples TRBV23-1 to TRBJ1-1; 12 bases line up with TRBD1. TRBV23-1 is treated as an ORF (open reading frame) with a function not yet certain. This CDR3 is 17 amino acids long. The junction had 3 bases not matched to a gene; V was cut back by 0 bases and J by 1 base. The DNA of the CDR3 is TGCGCCAGCAGTCAATCGGGGACAGGGGGCGGGAACACTGAAGCTTTCTTT. The encoded protein is CASSQSGTGGGNTEAFF.

This chain joins TRBV10-3 and TRBJ2-5, with 9 nucleotides matching TRBD1. Germline-derived CDR1 and CDR2 are ENHRY and SYGVKD. The length of the CDR3 is 13 residues. Trimming at V came to 7 bases and at J to 4 bases, leaving 4 bases not matched to a gene. DNA of the CDR3: TGTGCCATCAAGGCACAGGGGGCAGAGACCCAGTACTTC. This gives the protein CAIKAQGAETQYF.

The chain employs TRBV10-3 and TRBJ1-1, with 9 bases aligning to TRBD1. CDR3 length: 15 residues. J lost 0 bases, V lost 4 bases, and 3 bases had no gene match. Germline V gives CDR1 ENHRY, CDR2 SYGVKD. CDR3 residues: CAISVGTGLNTEAFF. The CDR3 DNA reads as TGTGCCATCAGTGTGGGGACAGGGCTGAACACTGAAGCTTTCTTT.

The CDR3 sequence is CASSFDRASNEQFF. DNA of the CDR3: TGTGCCAGCAGTTTCGACAGGGCCTCCAATGAGCAGTTCTTC. V usage is TRBV27 and J usage is TRBJ2-1; 7 nucleotides match TRBD1. CDR3 length: 14 amino acids. V was pared by 3 bases and J by 6 bases, with 5 bases of the junction left unmatched. The germline CDR1 and CDR2 sequences are MNHEY and SMNVEV (reference sequence).

This clone is classed as medium-sized (0.01 to 0.1%). V and J are TRBV28 and TRBJ1-1, with a tentative D call TRBD1 (5 bases). The CDR3 length is 16 residues. Germline CDR1 reads MDHEN; CDR2 reads SYDVKM. Trimming left V 6 bases short and J 2 bases short, with 19 bases between. CDR3 in DNA: TGTGCCAGCAGGACCAGGGCAGACTTCCTAAACACTGAAGCTTTCTTT. It yields the protein CASRTRADFLNTEAFF.

This clone was counted a few times. This chain joins TRBV2 and TRBJ2-6; D ambiguous. V shed 5 bases and J shed 1 base, with 9 bases lying between them. Looked up from germline, CDR1 is SNHLY and CDR2 is FYNNEI. This CDR3 region has 15 residues. The CDR3 here is CASSPQYSGANVLTF. In DNA, the CDR3 is TGTGCCAGCAGTCCGCAGTATTCTGGGGCCAACGTCCTGACTTTC.

This chain connects TRBV7-3 to TRBJ2-1, with D tentatively TRBD2 (5 bases). V lost 6 bases and J 1 base, leaving 7 bases between the germline ends. Germline loops: CDR1 SGHTA, CDR2 FQGTGA. The CDR3 length is 13 residues. This CDR3 reads CASSEGSYNEQFF. The CDR3 nucleotides are TGTGCCAGCAGTGAGGGTTCCTACAATGAGCAGTTCTTC.

This rearrangement joins TRBV7-9 to TRBJ2-2; TRBD1 aligns across 10 bases. The CDR3 is 15 residues long. V trimming: 5 bases; J trimming: 6 bases; junction bases outside the gene matches: 6. Germline loops: CDR1 SEHNR, CDR2 FQNEAQ (reference sequence). CDR3 loop: CASSRRTGGSGELFF. The CDR3 nucleotides read TGTGCCAGCAGCCGACGGACAGGGGGGTCCGGGGAGCTGTTTTTT.

This clone was observed a single time. V and J are TRBV21-1 and TRBJ2-7; no DNA check was done on the table's D call, TRBD1. TRBV21-1 constitutes a pseudogene. This CDR3 has 14 amino acids. The CDR3 coding sequence is TGTGCCAGCAGTCCTTACAGGGGGCAGGGCGAGCAGTACTTC. Protein product: CASSPYRGQGEQYF.

This clone was seen only once. Here the CDR3 reads CATSIGQGREAFF. CDR3 nucleotide sequence: TGCGCCACCTCGATAGGACAGGGTAGAGAAGCTTTCTTT. The rearrangement uses TRBV5-1 and TRBJ1-1, with 8 bases aligning to TRBD1. J gave up 8 bases and V 9 bases, and 12 bases lay outside the gene matches. Per germline, CDR1 SGHRS and CDR2 YFSETQ. This CDR3 comprises 13 residues.

J is TRBJ2-1 and V is TRBV27, with TRBD2 matching over 15 bases. The CDR3 contains 17 residues. CDR1 is MNHEY and CDR2 is SMNVEV in the germline V gene (reference sequence). The trim removed 5 bases at V and 2 bases at J, leaving 4 bases unmatched. This chain's CDR3 is CASSPGLAGGAYNEQFF. The CDR3 DNA reads as TGTGCCAGCAGTCCGGGACTAGCGGGAGGAGCCTACAATGAGCAGTTCTTC.